This passage covers 9 T cell receptor beta chains from one sample sequenced in a study of T cell changes during pregnancy in multiple sclerosis. Libraries were prepared by immunoSEQ multiplex PCR; TCRdb keeps only in-frame clonotypes and omits some of them. The sample contains tens of thousands of clones, about 87% of which appear only once. Sequencing was performed on CD8+ T cells from peripheral blood mononuclear cells, taken before pregnancy. These receptors were taken from a female donor with multiple sclerosis, enrolled in a pregnancy study.

V and J are TRBV28 and TRBJ1-5; D remains unclear. The CDR3 runs 22 residues. Trimming took off 4 bases at V and 4 bases at J, with 35 bases between the two ends. Germline values: CDR1 MDHEN, CDR2 SYDVKM. The CDR3 DNA is TGTGCCAGCAGTTCCTTGTATGCGACTAGCGACACTCACCCGGAACCTAATCAGCCCCAGCATTTT. Its protein product is CASSSLYATSDTHPEPNQPQHF.

The chain combines TRBV27 with TRBJ2-3; tentatively, D is TRBD2 (5 bases). V lost 6 bases to trimming and J lost 5 bases, with 21 bases between them. Germline V gene sequence: CDR1 MNHEY, CDR2 SMNVEV (reference sequence). The CDR3 consists of 16 residues. CDR3 loop: CASRATSLWIGDTQYF. CDR3 bases: TGTGCCAGCAGAGCTACTAGTCTTTGGATCGGAGATACGCAGTATTTT.

This clone was detected many times. This chain joins TRBV4-3 and TRBJ1-3; no firm D call. The CDR3 loop spans 16 amino acids. Germline CDR1 is LGHNA and CDR2 is YSLEER. V was pared by 1 base and J by 0 bases, with 10 bases between. CDR3 protein: CASSQGGPASGNTIYF. CDR3 nucleotides: TGCGCCAGCAGCCAAGGAGGGCCGGCCTCTGGAAACACCATATATTTT.

The chain employs TRBV28 and TRBJ2-5; TRBD2 agrees at 11 bases. Germline V gene sequence: CDR1 MDHEN, CDR2 SYDVKM. This CDR3 has 18 amino acids. V lost 4 bases and J lost 5; bases outside the gene matches: 15. The CDR3 DNA is TGTGCCAGCAGTTGGCCCACGACTAGCGGGACGGGGGGGGAGACCCAGTACTTC. This translates into CASSWPTTSGTGGETQYF.

This chain links TRBV2 with TRBJ2-7; D remains ambiguous. Germline CDR1 SNHLY, CDR2 FYNNEI. This CDR3 contains 13 residues. Between the trimmed V and J ends, which lost 2 bases and 3 bases, there was a span of 8 bases. This CDR3 is CASSERSLYEQYF. In nucleotides, the CDR3 is TGTGCCAGCAGTGAAAGGAGTCTCTACGAGCAGTACTTC.

This rearrangement joins TRBV7-2 to TRBJ2-2; TRBD1 might be the D (5 bases). CDR3 length equals 16 residues. Looked up from germline, CDR1 is SGHTA and CDR2 is FQGNSA. V shed 3 bases and J shed 5 bases, with 16 bases lying between them. The CDR3 protein is CASSFRLLGPTGELFF. The CDR3 DNA follows: TGTGCCAGCAGCTTTAGGCTCCTGGGGCCAACCGGGGAGCTGTTTTTT.

The rearrangement uses TRBV11-2 and TRBJ1-4; the match to TRBD1 covers 7 bases. Germline assignment: CDR1 SGHAT and CDR2 FQNNGV. The junction had 7 bases not matched to a gene; V was cut back by 4 bases and J by 5 bases. This CDR3 is 15 amino acids long. CDR3 DNA sequence: TGTGCCAGCAGCTCCGCGGAACAGGGGAATGAAAAACTGTTTTTT. Encoded protein: CASSSAEQGNEKLFF. The whole variable domain, filled in from reference TRBV11-2 and TRBJ1-4, reads EAGVAQSPRYKIIEKRQSVAFWCNPISGHATLYWYQQILGQGPKLLIQFQNNGVVDDSQLPKDRFSAERLKGVDSTLKIQPAKLEDSAVYLCASSSAEQGNEKLFFGSGTQLSVL.

The J gene is TRBJ2-1, the V gene TRBV27, with 8 bases matching TRBD2. With 7 bases clipped from V and 8 bases from J, the junction kept 13 bases outside the gene matches. This CDR3 comprises 15 residues. Germline CDR1 and CDR2: MNHEY and SMNVEV (reference sequence). CDR3 loop: CASTSLGSGEDEQFF. CDR3 DNA: TGTGCCAGCACTTCCTTAGGTAGCGGGGAGGATGAGCAGTTCTTC.

The V gene is TRBV11-1, the J gene TRBJ2-1, with 14 bases lining up with TRBD2. CDR1 is SGHAT and CDR2 is FQDESV in the germline V gene (reference sequence). V lost 3 bases, J lost 3 bases, and 10 bases stayed unmatched. This CDR3 is 19 amino acids long. This CDR3 is CASSLAGTSGSSSYNEQFF. The CDR3, as DNA: TGTGCCAGCAGCTTGGCCGGGACTAGCGGGAGTTCAAGCTACAATGAGCAGTTCTTC.